This T cell receptor (beta chain) was found in a study of T cell responses to AZD1222 COVID-19 vaccine (dated by TCRdb to the early 2020s). Background for the entire study: Because spike-specific TCR depth and breadth did not differ between the two schedules, AZD1222 recipients who got a second dose at roughly 4 weeks were pooled with those who got a second dose at roughly 12 weeks. TCR sequencing covered some 250 trial participants: 200 to 220 given two doses of AZD1222 and around 26 given two doses of MenACWY control vaccine. Trial participants were enrolled into age subgroups of 18-55, 56-69 and 70-plus years, which contained roughly 140, 27 and 60 TCR-sequenced participants, respectively.

The CDR3 regions of human TCRbeta chains were analyzed by immunosequencing. The paper's data handling went like this. Repertoire TCRs were checked for matches against a reference library of SARS-CoV-2-specific TCRs that had been generated using the MIRA antigen-specificity platform. Breadth was defined as the fraction of unique TCRs that were SARS-CoV-2-associated, and depth was defined as the fraction of total T cells that were SARS-CoV-2-associated. Each spike-specific TCR was assigned to its reactive spike region and to a CD4 or CD8 class using the MIRA data. Log10-transformed breadth and depth values were compared by one-way ANOVA with Sidak's multiple comparisons tests. As stored in TCRdb, this immuneACCESS dataset retains in-frame rearrangements with V and J assigned. A fraction of the clones does not appear; measured against another copy, unresolved V genes explain less than half of the discrepancy, and the remainder lacks a known reason. V, J and clone size are taken as reported in that table, and D and trimming were inferred from the DNA itself. The sample table records about 91,000 clones; about 88% of these occur just once. The ten top clones hold under 25% of the sample.

Note on this clone: Its antigen target is currently unknown. The record has no base qualities; no much larger clone is one base away.

The germline V gene encodes CDR1 SGHVS and CDR2 FNYEAQ. V loses 3 bases of germline sequence and J loses 0 bases, and the interval between the two ends is 5 bases. Reading from cysteine to phenylalanine, the CDR3 counts 13 amino acids. The DNA shown is the 39-base CDR3, in frame from base 1. The study at large found these results: Reportedly, close to half of the unique spike-specific TCRs recognized epitopes lying outside the regions that are mutated in the B.1.351 and B.1.1.7 variants. Most participants were white British and females outnumbered males, and the authors suggested that clonal diversity may have been underestimated. Conclusions about previously exposed vaccinees are limited because only five or six AZD1222 recipients were SARS-CoV-2 seropositive at baseline. Vaccine-associated CD4 TCRs spanned the whole spike protein, with dominant responses in regions 160-218 and 743-854. Spike-specific TCR breadth and depth rose significantly after two AZD1222 doses compared with day 0 and with MenACWY recipients. Because no day 14 peak-response samples were available, the repertoires could be characterized only after the peak T cell response. The 56-69-year group was small, and its depth increase did not reach significance, likely because of low power.

This specimen's time point label, interpreted: baseline before first vaccination. Vaccinee samples were obtained from the UK trials COV001 and COV002, which included a single-blind randomized controlled phase 2/3 trial of AZD1222 (ChAdOx1 nCoV-19) in healthy adults. For TCRbeta chain sequencing, PBMC samples were collected from trial participants at day 0 and at day 28 after the second dose. The origin of this receptor is an adult in good health. This chain joins TRBV7-6 to TRBJ1-1; the D gene cannot be resolved reliably. This material consisted of peripheral blood, taken on day 0 of AZD1222 vaccination. The DNA sequence follows: TGTGCCAGCAGCTTTCAGATGAACACTGAAGCTTTCTTT. It encodes CASSFQMNTEAFF.